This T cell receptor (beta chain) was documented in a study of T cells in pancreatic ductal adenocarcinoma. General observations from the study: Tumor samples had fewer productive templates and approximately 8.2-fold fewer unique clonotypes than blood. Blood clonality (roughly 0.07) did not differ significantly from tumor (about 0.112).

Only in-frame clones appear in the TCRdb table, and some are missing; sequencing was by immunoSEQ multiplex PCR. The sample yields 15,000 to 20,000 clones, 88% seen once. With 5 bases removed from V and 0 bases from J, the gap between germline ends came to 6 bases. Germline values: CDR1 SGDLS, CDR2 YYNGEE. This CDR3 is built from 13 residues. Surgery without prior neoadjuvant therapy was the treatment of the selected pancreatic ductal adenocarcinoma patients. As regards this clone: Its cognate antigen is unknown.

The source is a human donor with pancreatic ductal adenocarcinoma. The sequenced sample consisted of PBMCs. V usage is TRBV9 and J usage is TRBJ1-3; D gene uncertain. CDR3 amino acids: CASSSVSGNTIYF. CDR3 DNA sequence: TGTGCCAGCAGTTCAGTCTCTGGAAACACCATATATTTT.